The rows below give T cell receptor beta chains drawn from one sample of a study of blood T cell repertoires in COVID-19. Produced via immunoSEQ multiplex PCR; TCRdb's table is partial and in-frame only. The table shows 40,000 to 45,000 clones, with roughly nine tenths occurring only once. Sequenced material: peripheral blood. These receptors all stem from a human donor in a cohort sampled during active COVID-19. CDR3s include the opening cysteine and the closing phenylalanine or tryptophan. Each record gives: V gene, J gene, clone size, D gene, CDR3 DNA, CDR3 protein. A D gene is named only where the DNA matches it firmly. Only part of the rows carry a size: once, few, many, or a class if the clone is expanded.

v_call: TRBV20-1
j_call: TRBJ1-1
clone_size: NA
d_call: NA
cdr3_nt: TGCAGTGCTTGGCGGGGTTCTGAAGCTTTCTTT
cdr3_aa: CSAWRGSEAFF

v_call: TRBV30
j_call: TRBJ1-5
clone_size: NA
d_call: NA
cdr3_nt: TGTGCCTGGAGTGTAAAGCAGGCCAATCAGCCCCAGCATTTT
cdr3_aa: CAWSVKQANQPQHF

v_call: TRBV28
j_call: TRBJ1-1
clone_size: NA
d_call: NA
cdr3_nt: TGTGCCAGCAGTTTGACAGGTGAAGCTTTCTTT
cdr3_aa: CASSLTGEAFF

v_call: TRBV11-2
j_call: TRBJ1-3
clone_size: few
d_call: NA
cdr3_nt: TGTGCCAGCAGCTTATGGACAGATCCTTCTGGCATATATTTT
cdr3_aa: CASSLWTDPSGIYF

v_call: TRBV19
j_call: TRBJ2-7
clone_size: NA
d_call: TRBD2
cdr3_nt: TGTGCCAGTAGTATAGGGTTAGCGGGAGGCGAGCAGTACTTC
cdr3_aa: CASSIGLAGGEQYF

v_call: TRBV30
j_call: TRBJ2-3
clone_size: NA
d_call: TRBD2
cdr3_nt: TGTGCCTGGAGTATGGGCCGGACTAGCGGATACACAGATACGCAGTATTTT
cdr3_aa: CAWSMGRTSGYTDTQYF

v_call: TRBV12-3/TRBV12-4
j_call: TRBJ2-1
clone_size: NA
d_call: TRBD2
cdr3_nt: TGTGCCAGCAGTTTGGGGGGGAATGAGCAGTTCTTC
cdr3_aa: CASSLGGNEQFF

v_call: TRBV18
j_call: TRBJ1-2
clone_size: once
d_call: NA
cdr3_nt: TGTGCCAGCTCGTCCAATTTCGGCCGGACGGAGGCCTCATCCTATGGCTACACCTTC
cdr3_aa: CASSSNFGRTEASSYGYTF

v_call: TRBV14
j_call: TRBJ2-1
clone_size: NA
d_call: TRBD1
cdr3_nt: TGTGCCAGCAGCAAGGACAGGCGGTTCGGGGAGCAGTTCTTC
cdr3_aa: CASSKDRRFGEQFF

v_call: TRBV5-1
j_call: TRBJ2-1
clone_size: NA
d_call: NA
cdr3_nt: TGCGCCAGCAGCCCCAGACAGTCCTACAATGAGCAGTTCTTC
cdr3_aa: CASSPRQSYNEQFF

v_call: TRBV19
j_call: TRBJ2-2
clone_size: NA
d_call: NA
cdr3_nt: TGTGCCAGTAAGAGTATCGGGCAGGGGTTAACCGGGGAGCTGTTTTTT
cdr3_aa: CASKSIGQGLTGELFF

v_call: TRBV15
j_call: TRBJ2-7
clone_size: NA
d_call: TRBD2
cdr3_nt: TGTGCCACCGCAGTCGGACTAGCGGGAGTCGAGCAGTACTTC
cdr3_aa: CATAVGLAGVEQYF

v_call: TRBV30
j_call: TRBJ1-5
clone_size: NA
d_call: NA
cdr3_nt: TGTGCCTGGAGGGCAAAAGGAGGGATTCAGCCCCAGCATTTT
cdr3_aa: CAWRAKGGIQPQHF

v_call: TRBV2
j_call: TRBJ2-2
clone_size: NA
d_call: TRBD1
cdr3_nt: TGTGCCAGCAGGAGGACAGGGTCGAACACCGGGGAGCTGTTTTTT
cdr3_aa: CASRRTGSNTGELFF

v_call: TRBV9
j_call: TRBJ2-2
clone_size: once
d_call: NA
cdr3_nt: TGTGCCAGCAGCGTAGATATCGGAGGGACTCCCGGGGAGCTGTTTTTT
cdr3_aa: CASSVDIGGTPGELFF

v_call: TRBV5-4
j_call: TRBJ2-1
clone_size: few
d_call: NA
cdr3_nt: TGTGCCCTCAGCTTCGAGCCCTACAATGAGCAGTTCTTC
cdr3_aa: CALSFEPYNEQFF